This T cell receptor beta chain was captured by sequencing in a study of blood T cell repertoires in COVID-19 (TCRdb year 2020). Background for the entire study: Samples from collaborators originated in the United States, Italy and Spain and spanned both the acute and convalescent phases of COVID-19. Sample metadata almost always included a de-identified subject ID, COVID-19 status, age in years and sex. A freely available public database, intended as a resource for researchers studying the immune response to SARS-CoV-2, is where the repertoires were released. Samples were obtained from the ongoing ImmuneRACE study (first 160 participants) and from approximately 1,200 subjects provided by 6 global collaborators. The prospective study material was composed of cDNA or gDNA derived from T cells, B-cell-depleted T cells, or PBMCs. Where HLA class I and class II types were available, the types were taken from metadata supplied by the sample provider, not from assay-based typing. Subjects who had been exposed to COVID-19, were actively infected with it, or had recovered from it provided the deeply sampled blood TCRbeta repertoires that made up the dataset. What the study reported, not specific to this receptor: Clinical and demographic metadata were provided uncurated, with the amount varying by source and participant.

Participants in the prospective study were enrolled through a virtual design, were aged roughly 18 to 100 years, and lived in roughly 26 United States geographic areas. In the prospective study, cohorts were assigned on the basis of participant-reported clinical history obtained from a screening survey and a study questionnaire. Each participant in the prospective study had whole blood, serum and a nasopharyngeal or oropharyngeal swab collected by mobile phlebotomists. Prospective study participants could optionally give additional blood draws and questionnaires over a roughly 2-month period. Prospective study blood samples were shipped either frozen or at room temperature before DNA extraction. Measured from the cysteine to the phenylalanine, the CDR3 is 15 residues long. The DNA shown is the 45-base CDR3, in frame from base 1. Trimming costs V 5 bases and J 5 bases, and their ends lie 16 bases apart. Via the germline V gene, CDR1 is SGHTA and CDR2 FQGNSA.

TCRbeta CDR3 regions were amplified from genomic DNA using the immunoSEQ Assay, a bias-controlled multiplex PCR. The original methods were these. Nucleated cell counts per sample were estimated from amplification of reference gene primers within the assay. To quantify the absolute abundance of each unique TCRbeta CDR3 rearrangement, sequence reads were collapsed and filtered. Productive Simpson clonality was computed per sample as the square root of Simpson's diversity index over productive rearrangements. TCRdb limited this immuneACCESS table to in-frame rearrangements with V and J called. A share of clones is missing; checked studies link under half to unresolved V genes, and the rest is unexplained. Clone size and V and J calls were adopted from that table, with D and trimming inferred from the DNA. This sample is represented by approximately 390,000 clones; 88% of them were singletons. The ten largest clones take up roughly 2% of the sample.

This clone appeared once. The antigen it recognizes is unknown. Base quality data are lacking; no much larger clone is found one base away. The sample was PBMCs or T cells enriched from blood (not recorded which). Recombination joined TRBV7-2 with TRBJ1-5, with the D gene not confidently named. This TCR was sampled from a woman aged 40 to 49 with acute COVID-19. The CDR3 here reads CASSAQSLKDQPQHF. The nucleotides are TGTGCCAGCAGCGCACAGAGCCTAAAGGATCAGCCCCAGCATTTT.